Listed below are T cell receptor beta chains from one sample, sequenced in a study of blood T cell repertoires in COVID-19. Some clones are missing from TCRdb's copy, which holds only in-frame ones; the method was immunoSEQ multiplex PCR. The repertoire holds some 330,000 clones, with about 90% as singletons. The sequencing input was peripheral blood. These receptors came from a woman in her twenties or thirties with COVID-19, enrolled during active disease. The CDR3 runs from the conserved cysteine through the conserved F or W. The D gene is left open where the match is weak. Clone size appears in some rows only: once, few, many, or a class for an expanded clone.

clone_size: .; d_call: .; j_call: TRBJ1-4; v_call: TRBV19; cdr3_nt: TGTGCCAGTAGTAAAGGCCGCGGTAATGAAAAACTGTTTTTT; cdr3_aa: CASSKGRGNEKLFF
clone_size: .; d_call: .; j_call: TRBJ2-5; v_call: TRBV5-1; cdr3_nt: TGCGCCAGTAGGGAACTAGTGTCCGGGGAGACCCAGTACTTC; cdr3_aa: CASRELVSGETQYF
clone_size: .; d_call: .; j_call: TRBJ1-2; v_call: TRBV24-1; cdr3_nt: TGTGCCACCAGTGATCCCGGACAGTACTATGGCTACACCTTC; cdr3_aa: CATSDPGQYYGYTF
clone_size: .; d_call: .; j_call: TRBJ1-4; v_call: TRBV9; cdr3_nt: TGTGCCAGCAGCGTAGGGCAGGGCAGGGAAAAACTGTTTTTT; cdr3_aa: CASSVGQGREKLFF
clone_size: .; d_call: .; j_call: TRBJ1-2; v_call: TRBV6-6; cdr3_nt: TGTGCCAGCAGTCGGACCGATGAGGTGGGCTACACCTTC; cdr3_aa: CASSRTDEVGYTF
clone_size: .; d_call: .; j_call: TRBJ1-4; v_call: TRBV7-9; cdr3_nt: TGTGCCAGCAGCTTAGGGGGAAGAGGGTTGAATGAAAAACTGTTTTTT; cdr3_aa: CASSLGGRGLNEKLFF
clone_size: .; d_call: TRBD1; j_call: TRBJ1-1; v_call: TRBV2; cdr3_nt: TGTGCCAGCAGGGCCGGACAGGGGGCGACTGAAGCTTTCTTT; cdr3_aa: CASRAGQGATEAFF
clone_size: .; d_call: .; j_call: TRBJ2-1; v_call: TRBV5-1; cdr3_nt: TGCGCCAGCAGCTTGGAGGGGGGGCCCTACAATGAGCAGTTCTTC; cdr3_aa: CASSLEGGPYNEQFF
clone_size: .; d_call: .; j_call: TRBJ1-2; v_call: TRBV10-2; cdr3_nt: TGCGCCAGCAGCCCCGGCGGGTCCTATGGCTACACCTTC; cdr3_aa: CASSPGGSYGYTF
clone_size: .; d_call: .; j_call: TRBJ2-6; v_call: TRBV6-5; cdr3_nt: TGTGCCAGCAGTCGAGGAGGGGACGGGGCCAACGTCCTGACTTTC; cdr3_aa: CASSRGGDGANVLTF
clone_size: .; d_call: TRBD1; j_call: TRBJ2-2; v_call: TRBV29-1; cdr3_nt: TGCAGCGTTGAAGATGGGACAGTCACCGGGGAGCTGTTTTTT; cdr3_aa: CSVEDGTVTGELFF
clone_size: .; d_call: TRBD1; j_call: TRBJ2-7; v_call: TRBV19; cdr3_nt: TGTGCCAGTAGTGACTTGGAAGAAGGGGGACAGGGTTTTCCCTACGAGCAGTACTTC; cdr3_aa: CASSDLEEGGQGFPYEQYF
clone_size: .; d_call: TRBD1; j_call: TRBJ1-4; v_call: TRBV9; cdr3_nt: TGTGCCAGCAGCGTAGGACAGGGGATTAATGAAAAACTGTTTTTT; cdr3_aa: CASSVGQGINEKLFF
clone_size: .; d_call: .; j_call: TRBJ2-1; v_call: TRBV4-3; cdr3_nt: TGCGCCAGCAGCCAAGAAATCGGTGTGAATGAGCAGTTCTTC; cdr3_aa: CASSQEIGVNEQFF
clone_size: .; d_call: .; j_call: TRBJ1-1; v_call: TRBV4-3; cdr3_nt: TGCGCCAGCAGCCAAGATAGGGGATACAACACTGAAGCTTTCTTT; cdr3_aa: CASSQDRGYNTEAFF
clone_size: .; d_call: TRBD2; j_call: TRBJ2-1; v_call: TRBV6-4; cdr3_nt: TGTGCCAGCAGTGACACTAGCGGGGGGTACAATGAGCAGTTCTTC; cdr3_aa: CASSDTSGGYNEQFF
clone_size: .; d_call: TRBD2; j_call: TRBJ2-7; v_call: TRBV29-1; cdr3_nt: TGCAGCGTTGTTACCTGGGAGGGCGAGCAGTACTTC; cdr3_aa: CSVVTWEGEQYF
clone_size: .; d_call: .; j_call: TRBJ2-7; v_call: TRBV3-1/TRBV3-2; cdr3_nt: TGTGCCAGCAGCCAAGTTACGAGTGACGAGCAGTACTTC; cdr3_aa: CASSQVTSDEQYF
clone_size: .; d_call: TRBD2; j_call: TRBJ2-3; v_call: TRBV9; cdr3_nt: TGTGCCAGCAGTGCGTCCTGGACTAGCGGGGGGGCCAGCACAGATACGCAGTATTTT; cdr3_aa: CASSASWTSGGASTDTQYF
clone_size: .; d_call: TRBD2; j_call: TRBJ2-1; v_call: TRBV28; cdr3_nt: TGTGCCAGCATAGCGGGGGGGCGCTACAATGAGCAGTTCTTC; cdr3_aa: CASIAGGRYNEQFF
clone_size: .; d_call: .; j_call: TRBJ2-2; v_call: TRBV28; cdr3_nt: TGTGCCAGCAGTTTGGGCGGGACCGGGGAGCTGTTTTTT; cdr3_aa: CASSLGGTGELFF
clone_size: .; d_call: .; j_call: TRBJ1-3; v_call: TRBV28; cdr3_nt: TGTGCCAGCAGTTCCCCTCCTGGAAACACCATATATTTT; cdr3_aa: CASSSPPGNTIYF
clone_size: .; d_call: .; j_call: TRBJ1-2; v_call: TRBV11-2; cdr3_nt: TGTGCCAGCAGCCAAACCAGGAACTATGGCTACACCTTC; cdr3_aa: CASSQTRNYGYTF
clone_size: .; d_call: .; j_call: TRBJ1-1; v_call: TRBV5-1; cdr3_nt: TGCGCCAGCAGCTACGGCCAGGGGACTGAAGCTTTCTTT; cdr3_aa: CASSYGQGTEAFF
clone_size: .; d_call: .; j_call: TRBJ1-1; v_call: TRBV4-3; cdr3_nt: TGCGCCAGCAGCCAAGATCCCAGGGTCGACACTGAAGCTTTCTTT; cdr3_aa: CASSQDPRVDTEAFF
clone_size: .; d_call: .; j_call: TRBJ1-1; v_call: TRBV12-3/TRBV12-4; cdr3_nt: TGTGCCAGCAGTTTAGGCGGTGGGACTGAAGCTTTCTTT; cdr3_aa: CASSLGGGTEAFF
clone_size: .; d_call: .; j_call: TRBJ1-1; v_call: TRBV7-9; cdr3_nt: TGTGCCAGCAGCTTAGGGAGGTCAGATGCTTTCTTT; cdr3_aa: CASSLGRSDAFF
clone_size: .; d_call: TRBD1; j_call: TRBJ1-2; v_call: TRBV3-1/TRBV3-2; cdr3_nt: TGTGCCAGCAGCCAGGGGCGGACAGGCCTGGGTTGGGATATCTATGGCTACACCTTC; cdr3_aa: CASSQGRTGLGWDIYGYTF
clone_size: once; d_call: TRBD1; j_call: TRBJ1-2; v_call: TRBV5-4; cdr3_nt: TGTGCCAGCAGATTCCCAGGGGGCGCGGGTGGCTACACCTTC; cdr3_aa: CASRFPGGAGGYTF
clone_size: .; d_call: TRBD1; j_call: TRBJ2-3; v_call: TRBV28; cdr3_nt: TGTGCCAGCAGAGACAGGGGCACAGATACGCAGTATTTT; cdr3_aa: CASRDRGTDTQYF
clone_size: .; d_call: .; j_call: TRBJ2-5; v_call: TRBV14; cdr3_nt: TGTGCCAGCAGCTCGCTCAGGGGCAAAGAACAAGAGACCCAGTACTTC; cdr3_aa: CASSSLRGKEQETQYF
clone_size: .; d_call: .; j_call: TRBJ2-3; v_call: TRBV7-3; cdr3_nt: TGTGCCAGCAGCCCCGGAGGAGGAACAGATACGCAGTATTTT; cdr3_aa: CASSPGGGTDTQYF
clone_size: .; d_call: TRBD1; j_call: TRBJ1-2; v_call: TRBV12-5; cdr3_nt: TGTGCTAGTGGCTGGGTAGACAGGGGCGATGGCTACACCTTC; cdr3_aa: CASGWVDRGDGYTF
clone_size: .; d_call: .; j_call: TRBJ1-2; v_call: TRBV25-1; cdr3_nt: TGTGCCAGCAGTCCGGGACACTCTGACTATGGCTACACCTTC; cdr3_aa: CASSPGHSDYGYTF
clone_size: .; d_call: TRBD1; j_call: TRBJ1-1; v_call: TRBV19; cdr3_nt: TGTGCCAGTAGTCCCCGGGACAGAAGGAAGAACACTGAAGCTTTCTTT; cdr3_aa: CASSPRDRRKNTEAFF
clone_size: few; d_call: TRBD2; j_call: TRBJ2-5; v_call: TRBV28; cdr3_nt: TGTGCCAGCAATGGAGGACTAGCTCTAAAGAGGGGGGAGACCCAGTACTTC; cdr3_aa: CASNGGLALKRGETQYF
clone_size: .; d_call: TRBD1; j_call: TRBJ1-2; v_call: TRBV20-1; cdr3_nt: TGCAGTGCTAGTAACCAGGCCGGGACAGGGGGCTCGGCTTATGGCTACACCTTC; cdr3_aa: CSASNQAGTGGSAYGYTF
clone_size: .; d_call: TRBD1; j_call: TRBJ1-1; v_call: TRBV19; cdr3_nt: TGTGCCAGCCGACAGGGGATGAACACTGAAGCTTTCTTT; cdr3_aa: CASRQGMNTEAFF
clone_size: .; d_call: .; j_call: TRBJ1-2; v_call: TRBV6-1; cdr3_nt: TGTGCCAGCAGTGACCCGGGACACTCTAACTATGGCTACACCTTC; cdr3_aa: CASSDPGHSNYGYTF
clone_size: .; d_call: TRBD1; j_call: TRBJ2-7; v_call: TRBV15; cdr3_nt: TGTGCCACCAGCAGAGATCCAGGGGGTAACGAGCAGTACTTC; cdr3_aa: CATSRDPGGNEQYF
clone_size: .; d_call: .; j_call: TRBJ1-5; v_call: TRBV7-8; cdr3_nt: TGTGCCAGCAGCCCCCACACCTCAGGGGAACGTCAGCCCCAGCATTTT; cdr3_aa: CASSPHTSGERQPQHF
clone_size: .; d_call: TRBD2; j_call: TRBJ2-5; v_call: TRBV3-1/TRBV3-2; cdr3_nt: TGTGCCAGCAGTCGAAGACTAGCGGGGGTAGAGACCCAGTACTTC; cdr3_aa: CASSRRLAGVETQYF
clone_size: .; d_call: TRBD1; j_call: TRBJ1-5; v_call: TRBV19; cdr3_nt: TGTGCCAGTAGTCCCCGGGACAGGGACAATAGCAATCAGCCCCAGCATTTT; cdr3_aa: CASSPRDRDNSNQPQHF
clone_size: .; d_call: .; j_call: TRBJ2-1; v_call: TRBV5-6; cdr3_nt: TGTGCCAGCAGCTTGGGGGCGAATGAGCAGTTCTTC; cdr3_aa: CASSLGANEQFF
clone_size: .; d_call: .; j_call: TRBJ1-4; v_call: TRBV7-9; cdr3_nt: TGTGCCAGCAGCCCTTGGCCCAATGAAAAACTGTTTTTT; cdr3_aa: CASSPWPNEKLFF
clone_size: .; d_call: TRBD1; j_call: TRBJ2-3; v_call: TRBV13; cdr3_nt: TGTGCCAGCAGCTTACGAGGGGGCCCTGGCACAGATACGCAGTATTTT; cdr3_aa: CASSLRGGPGTDTQYF
clone_size: .; d_call: .; j_call: TRBJ1-5; v_call: TRBV5-5; cdr3_nt: TGTGCCAGCAGCTTAGTGCCCGAGGGGCCCCAGCATTTT; cdr3_aa: CASSLVPEGPQHF
clone_size: .; d_call: TRBD1; j_call: TRBJ1-4; v_call: TRBV7-2; cdr3_nt: TGTGCCAGCAGTTCAATCCCGGGACAGGGAGCGGAAAAACTGTTTTTT; cdr3_aa: CASSSIPGQGAEKLFF
clone_size: .; d_call: .; j_call: TRBJ1-4; v_call: TRBV9; cdr3_nt: TGTGCCAGCAGCGCTACAGGACGGGAAAAACTGTTTTTT; cdr3_aa: CASSATGREKLFF
clone_size: .; d_call: TRBD2; j_call: TRBJ2-5; v_call: TRBV7-2; cdr3_nt: TGTGCCAGCAGCTTAGGTAGCGGGCCCTACCAAGAGACCCAGTACTTC; cdr3_aa: CASSLGSGPYQETQYF
clone_size: .; d_call: .; j_call: TRBJ2-3; v_call: TRBV11-1; cdr3_nt: TGTGCCAGCAGCTTCGGGACACTAAGCACAGATACGCAGTATTTT; cdr3_aa: CASSFGTLSTDTQYF
clone_size: .; d_call: .; j_call: TRBJ1-1; v_call: TRBV6-1; cdr3_nt: TGTGCCAGCAGTGAAGGGGGCAGGGGAGCTTTCTTT; cdr3_aa: CASSEGGRGAFF
clone_size: .; d_call: .; j_call: TRBJ2-1; v_call: TRBV15; cdr3_nt: TGTGCCACCAGCAGAGAGTTTGGGCCTTATGTTAATGAGCAGTTCTTC; cdr3_aa: CATSREFGPYVNEQFF